These T cell receptor beta chains were read from a single sample in a study of blood T cell repertoires in COVID-19. Produced via immunoSEQ multiplex PCR; TCRdb's table is partial and in-frame only. The table includes 250,000 to 300,000 clones, about 90% detected once. Sequenced input: peripheral blood. These TCRs come from a woman in her 70s with COVID-19, enrolled during active disease. Both conserved end residues are part of each CDR3. Each record gives: V gene, D gene, clone size, J gene, CDR3 protein, CDR3 DNA. The D gene is left open where the match is weak. A clone size is listed for some rows: how often the clone was seen (once, few, many), or a class if it is expanded.

>TRBV9|TRBD2|NA|TRBJ2-1
CASSERTSGITTSSYNEQFF
TGTGCCAGCAGCGAACGGACTAGCGGAATTACCACGAGCTCCTACAATGAGCAGTTCTTC
>TRBV27|NA|NA|TRBJ2-1
CASSLMQGNNEQFF
TGTGCCAGCAGTTTGATGCAGGGAAACAATGAGCAGTTCTTC
>TRBV2|NA|NA|TRBJ1-5
CASSEALRGSNQPQHF
TGTGCCAGCAGTGAAGCGCTTCGAGGGAGCAATCAGCCCCAGCATTTT
>TRBV24-1|TRBD2|NA|TRBJ2-7
CATSAGTSGHEQYF
TGTGCCACCTCGGCAGGGACTAGCGGGCACGAGCAGTACTTC
>TRBV9|NA|NA|TRBJ2-5
CASSVGLSVSETQYF
TGTGCCAGCAGCGTAGGACTTAGCGTTTCAGAGACCCAGTACTTC
>TRBV6-5|NA|NA|TRBJ1-1
CASRTRRGRTTEAFF
TGTGCCAGCAGAACCCGCCGGGGGAGAACAACTGAAGCTTTCTTT
>TRBV11-2|NA|NA|TRBJ1-1
CASSVDQTGNTEAFF
TGTGCCAGCAGCGTAGACCAAACGGGGAACACTGAAGCTTTCTTT
>TRBV5-1|TRBD1|NA|TRBJ1-1
CASSLRQGYTEAFF
TGCGCCAGCAGCTTGAGACAGGGATATACTGAAGCTTTCTTT
>TRBV6-5|NA|NA|TRBJ1-2
CASSPGLYGYTF
TGTGCCAGCAGCCCGGGTCTCTATGGCTACACCTTC
>TRBV5-1|TRBD2|once|TRBJ2-2
CASSPLAGPGELFF
TGCGCCAGCAGCCCCTTAGCGGGCCCCGGGGAGCTGTTTTTT
>TRBV3-1/TRBV3-2|TRBD1|NA|TRBJ2-7
CASRSPGQGTYEQYF
TGTGCCAGCAGATCGCCGGGACAGGGAACCTACGAGCAGTACTTC
>TRBV9|NA|NA|TRBJ2-2
CASSWTLALNTGELFF
TGTGCCAGCTCCTGGACGCTAGCGCTGAACACCGGGGAGCTGTTTTTT
>TRBV7-3|NA|NA|TRBJ2-5
CASSARADGETQYF
TGTGCCAGCAGCGCCAGGGCGGACGGGGAGACCCAGTACTTC
>TRBV5-1|TRBD2|few|TRBJ2-2
CASSLGLAGGSTGELFF
TGCGCCAGCAGCTTGGGACTAGCGGGAGGTAGCACCGGGGAGCTGTTTTTT
>TRBV19|TRBD1|NA|TRBJ1-3
CASSRGGKDGNTIYF
TGTGCCAGTAGTCGAGGGGGCAAGGATGGAAACACCATATATTTT
>TRBV19|NA|NA|TRBJ2-5
CASSIGGAQETQYF
TGTGCCAGTAGTATAGGCGGGGCGCAAGAGACCCAGTACTTC
>TRBV24-1|NA|NA|TRBJ1-1
CATRQGPGTEAFF
TGTGCCACCAGGCAGGGGCCGGGCACTGAAGCTTTCTTT
>TRBV7-2|NA|NA|TRBJ1-4
CASSLPGGVPDF
TGTGCCAGCAGCTTACCGGGGGGAGTCCCCGATTTT
>TRBV5-1|TRBD1|NA|TRBJ2-4
CASGPGQVAKNIQYF
TGCGCCAGCGGCCCGGGACAGGTAGCCAAAAACATTCAGTACTTC
>TRBV2|NA|NA|TRBJ2-5
CASGPVRETQYF
TGTGCCAGCGGTCCAGTCCGAGAGACCCAGTACTTC
>TRBV2|TRBD1|NA|TRBJ1-4
CASTTGQGGGKLFF
TGTGCCAGCACCACGGGACAGGGGGGAGGAAAACTGTTTTTT
>TRBV3-1/TRBV3-2|NA|NA|TRBJ2-1
CASSHLAKSYNEQFF
TGTGCCAGCAGCCACCTAGCGAAGTCCTACAATGAGCAGTTCTTC
>TRBV2|TRBD1|few|TRBJ1-2
CASQLTGGGYTF
TGTGCCAGCCAATTGACAGGGGGCGGCTACACCTTC
>TRBV19|NA|NA|TRBJ2-1
CASSTPSPGHGGVQFF
TGTGCCAGTAGTACCCCCTCACCGGGACACGGAGGCGTACAGTTCTTC
>TRBV7-9|TRBD2|NA|TRBJ2-2
CASSLGSGRLTGELFF
TGTGCCAGCAGCTTAGGGAGCGGGAGGCTCACCGGGGAGCTGTTTTTT
>TRBV6-1|TRBD2|NA|TRBJ2-4
CASSDTGAASGIAKNIQYF
TGTGCCAGCAGTGATACAGGGGCGGCTAGCGGGATAGCCAAAAACATTCAGTACTTC
>TRBV6-1|TRBD1|NA|TRBJ1-5
CASSEGDRGFGQPQHF
TGTGCCAGCAGTGAAGGAGACAGGGGATTTGGTCAGCCCCAGCATTTT
>TRBV11-3|TRBD2|NA|TRBJ2-3
CASSPGTSGNSEQYF
TGTGCCAGCAGCCCCGGGACTAGCGGGAATAGTGAGCAGTATTTT
>TRBV6-6|NA|NA|TRBJ1-3
CASSLGPGNTIYF
TGTGCCAGCAGCTTGGGGCCTGGAAACACCATATATTTT
>TRBV30|TRBD2|NA|TRBJ2-3
CAWSVLAGAADTQYF
TGTGCCTGGAGTGTACTGGCGGGAGCGGCAGATACGCAGTATTTT
>TRBV24-1|NA|NA|TRBJ2-7
CATSVPGRYEQYF
TGTGCCACCAGTGTCCCAGGGAGGTACGAGCAGTACTTC
>TRBV10-3|NA|NA|TRBJ2-3
CATRGGSGGGTDTQYF
TGTGCCACCAGGGGGGGTAGCGGAGGCGGCACAGATACGCAGTATTTT
>TRBV3-1/TRBV3-2|TRBD2|NA|TRBJ2-3
CASSPDSQSGTILTDTQYF
TGTGCCAGCAGCCCCGACAGCCAATCCGGGACTATCCTCACAGATACGCAGTATTTT
>TRBV4-1|TRBD1|NA|TRBJ1-4
CASSLRQGENEKLFF
TGCGCCAGCAGCCTTCGACAGGGGGAAAATGAAAAACTGTTTTTT
>TRBV9|NA|NA|TRBJ2-3
CASSVGGLTDTQYF
TGTGCCAGCAGCGTAGGCGGGTTGACAGATACGCAGTATTTT
>TRBV5-1|TRBD2|NA|TRBJ2-7
CASSVALAGQSYEQYF
TGCGCCAGCAGCGTCGCTCTAGCGGGACAGTCCTACGAGCAGTACTTC
>TRBV2|TRBD1|NA|TRBJ1-2
CASSALTGPNYGYTF
TGTGCCAGCAGTGCATTGACAGGGCCTAACTATGGCTACACCTTC
>TRBV14|TRBD1|NA|TRBJ2-7
CASSQGTSGGLAEQYF
TGTGCCAGCAGCCAAGGAACATCAGGGGGTCTGGCCGAGCAGTACTTC
>TRBV30|NA|NA|TRBJ2-7
CAWVDIYEQYF
TGTGCCTGGGTGGACATCTACGAGCAGTACTTC
>TRBV6-5|NA|NA|TRBJ1-2
CASRSAGGADGYTF
TGTGCCAGCAGGAGCGCGGGGGGGGCGGATGGCTACACCTTC
>TRBV6-5|NA|NA|TRBJ2-5
CASSSQAGQETQYF
TGTGCCAGCAGTTCCCAAGCGGGCCAAGAGACCCAGTACTTC
>TRBV30|NA|NA|TRBJ1-1
CAWSGQTEAFF
TGTGCCTGGAGCGGACAGACTGAAGCTTTCTTT
>TRBV3-1/TRBV3-2|NA|NA|TRBJ1-6
CASSQRGGSPLHF
TGTGCCAGCAGCCAAAGGGGTGGGTCACCCCTCCACTTT
>TRBV28|TRBD1|NA|TRBJ1-4
CASRQTGGASEKLFF
TGTGCCAGCAGGCAGACAGGGGGGGCTTCTGAAAAACTGTTTTTT
>TRBV24-1|NA|NA|TRBJ1-3
CATSDPGAGNTIYF
TGTGCCACCAGTGATCCAGGGGCTGGAAACACCATATATTTT
>TRBV7-6|TRBD1|NA|TRBJ2-3
CASSRTGQGSTDTQYF
TGTGCCAGCAGCCGAACCGGACAGGGGAGCACAGATACGCAGTATTTT
>TRBV4-3|NA|NA|TRBJ1-3
CASSQDPPSRAGNTIYF
TGCGCCAGCAGCCAAGATCCCCCCTCCAGGGCCGGAAACACCATATATTTT
>TRBV2|NA|NA|TRBJ1-1
CASRIQGRSTEAFF
TGTGCCAGTCGGATACAGGGTAGGAGCACTGAAGCTTTCTTT
>TRBV28|TRBD1|NA|TRBJ1-2
CASSPDPKGQGSGYTF
TGTGCCAGCAGCCCAGATCCGAAGGGACAGGGGAGTGGCTACACCTTC
>TRBV30|TRBD1|NA|TRBJ1-3
CAWSWTGAGNTIYF
TGTGCCTGGAGTTGGACAGGGGCCGGAAACACCATATATTTT
>TRBV19|NA|NA|TRBJ1-5
CASSIGHNQPQHF
TGTGCCAGTAGTATAGGGCACAATCAGCCCCAGCATTTT
>TRBV7-6|NA|NA|TRBJ1-4
CASSPGQGSNEKLFF
TGTGCCAGCAGCCCTGGGCAGGGTTCTAATGAAAAACTGTTTTTT
>TRBV11-3|TRBD1|NA|TRBJ2-7
CASSSKGQGALGSYEQYF
TGTGCCAGCAGCTCAAAAGGACAGGGGGCCCTAGGCTCCTACGAGCAGTACTTC
>TRBV7-7|NA|NA|TRBJ2-1
CASSLGGSYNEQFF
TGTGCTAGCAGCTTGGGGGGCTCCTACAATGAGCAGTTCTTC
>TRBV15|NA|NA|TRBJ1-5
CATSRSIGQPQHF
TGTGCCACCAGCAGAAGTATCGGTCAGCCCCAGCATTTT